These 31 T cell receptor beta chains came from one sample sequenced in a study. Only in-frame clones appear in the TCRdb table, and some are missing; sequencing was by immunoSEQ multiplex PCR. The repertoire holds around 50,000 clones, with approximately 93% as singletons. Specimen: PBMCs. The receptors were gathered from a man aged 35 to 55 with rheumatoid arthritis.

This rearrangement joins TRBV29-1 to TRBJ2-1; possibly TRBD1 for D (6 bases). V was cut by 5 bases and J by 4 bases, with 12 bases left in between. CDR3 length: 13 residues. CDR1 and CDR2 (germline): SQVTM, ANQGSEA. The chain's CDR3 is CSVPGQLYNEQFF. The DNA of the CDR3 is TGCAGCGTTCCTGGACAGCTATACAATGAGCAGTTCTTC.

This chain links TRBV18 with TRBJ2-3, with TRBD2 as a possible D gene (6 bases). The ends were cut back, 2 bases at V and 0 bases at J, with 9 bases in the middle. This CDR3 spans 15 amino acids. CDR1 and CDR2 (germline): KGHSH, LQKENI. DNA of the CDR3: TGTGCCAGCTCACCAGGACTAACTAGCACAGATACGCAGTATTTT. It encodes CASSPGLTSTDTQYF.

The rearrangement uses TRBV6-6 and TRBJ2-7, with TRBD1 matching 7 bases. The V gene's germline CDR1 is MNHNY and CDR2 SVGAGI (reference sequence). The CDR3 sequence is 14 residues long. V lost 5 bases and J lost 0; bases outside the gene matches: 4. The CDR3 loop is CASSRGQPSYEQYF. The CDR3 DNA follows: TGTGCCAGCAGTAGGGGACAGCCCTCCTACGAGCAGTACTTC.

The gene calls are TRBV28 and TRBJ2-7; no definite D call. The CDR3 runs 16 residues. Germline CDR1 is MDHEN and CDR2 is SYDVKM. Trimming removed 1 base from V and 1 base from J, with 14 bases in between. CDR3 amino acids: CASSLYRGDISYEQYF. The CDR3 DNA follows: TGTGCCAGCAGTTTATACAGAGGTGACATTTCCTACGAGCAGTACTTC.

The chain has TRBV27 and TRBJ2-7; 9 positions match TRBD1. Germline-derived CDR1 and CDR2 are MNHEY and SMNVEV (reference sequence). The CDR3 length is 15 residues. V gave up 6 bases and J gave up 0 bases; unmatched junction bases: 6. The CDR3 reads CASRKPDRGSYEQYF. For the CDR3, the DNA is TGTGCCAGCAGGAAGCCGGACAGGGGCTCCTACGAGCAGTACTTC.

The V call is TRBV30, the J call TRBJ1-4; no clear D gene. Germline loops: CDR1 GTSNPN, CDR2 SVGIG (reference sequence). With 2 bases removed from V and 8 bases from J, the gap between germline ends came to 12 bases. The CDR3 is made up of 13 amino acids. The CDR3 coding sequence is TGTGCCTGGAGTCCCTCTAGCAGGGAAAAACTGTTTTTT. This translates into CAWSPSSREKLFF. Full variable domain (outside the CDR3, taken from reference TRBV30 and TRBJ1-4): SQTIHQWPATLVQPVGSPLSLECTVEGTSNPNLYWYRQAAGRGLQLLFYSVGIGQISSEVPQNLSASRPQDRQFILSSKKLLLSDSGFYLCAWSPSSREKLFFGSGTQLSVL.

The J gene is TRBJ1-2, the V gene TRBV19; TRBD1 matches at 8 bases. CDR1 and CDR2 from the germline V gene are LNHDA and SQIVND (reference sequence). The J segment lost 6 bases and the V segment lost 8 bases, leaving 5 bases of the junction unmatched. This CDR3 is built from 12 residues. The CDR3 spells CASVDRDNGYTF. The CDR3 DNA sequence: TGTGCCAGTGTGGACAGGGACAATGGCTACACCTTC.

The chain recombines TRBV20-1 with TRBJ1-6, with D hard to call. Trimming removed 7 bases from V and 7 bases from J, with 8 bases in between. Germline CDR1 and CDR2: DFQATT and SNEGSKA (reference sequence). The CDR3 runs to 11 residues. The chain's CDR3 is CSVGLNSPLHF. CDR3 sequence (DNA): TGCAGTGTGGGTCTAAATTCACCCCTCCACTTT.

CDR3 in DNA: TGTGCCAGCAGCGTAACACCTCCAGGGTCCTCTGGAAACACCATATATTTT. The encoded protein is CASSVTPPGSSGNTIYF. This chain uses TRBV9 with TRBJ1-3; possible D gene TRBD1, 5 bases. V lost 1 base, J lost 0 bases, and 14 bases lay in between. CDR3 length equals 17 residues. Germline assignment: CDR1 SGDLS and CDR2 YYNGEE.

The CDR3 region has the DNA TGTGCCAGCAGTTCAATAGAGTTCAGCACCGGGGAGCTGTTTTTT. Its translation is CASSSIEFSTGELFF. The chain uses TRBV6-2 or TRBV6-3 and TRBJ2-2; D gene unclear. This CDR3 comprises 15 residues. In germline, CDR1 is MNHEY, CDR2 SVGEGT. The V end was cut by 4 bases, the J end by 4 bases, with 13 bases between.

This chain links TRBV7-3 with TRBJ1-1; perhaps TRBD1 as D (6 bases). Germline CDR1 and CDR2: SGHTA and FQGTGA. Between the trimmed V and J ends, which lost 5 bases and 3 bases, there was a span of 13 bases. The CDR3 is 14 residues long. For the CDR3, the DNA is TGTGCCAGCAGCACCCAACCAGGGGACACTGAAGCTTTCTTT. It specifies CASSTQPGDTEAFF.

The CDR3 DNA reads TGTGCCAGCAGCTTAGTCGGGGGAGTCGACTATGGCTACACCTTC. Translating gives CASSLVGGVDYGYTF. This sequence joins TRBV7-9 and TRBJ1-2; D is possibly TRBD1 (5 bases). The V gene lost 1 base and the J gene lost 3 bases, with 12 bases spanning the gap. This CDR3 has 15 amino acids. Germline CDR1 reads SEHNR; CDR2 reads FQNEAQ (reference sequence). Full variable domain (remainder filled in from reference TRBV7-9 and TRBJ1-2): DTGVSQNPRHKITKRGQNVTFRCDPISEHNRLYWYRQTLGQGPEFLTYFQNEAQLEKSRLLSDRFSAERPKGSFSTLEIQRTEQGDSAMYLCASSLVGGVDYGYTFGSGTRLTVV.

The gene calls are TRBV6-2 or TRBV6-3 and TRBJ1-1, with TRBD1 identical over 8 bases. The germline CDR1 and CDR2 sequences are MNHEY and SVGEGT. The V and J ends lost 4 bases and 4 bases, in that order; junction bases with no gene match: 5. The CDR3 runs to 14 residues. The CDR3, as DNA: TGTGCCAGCAGTTCCCAGGGGGCCGTCACTGAAGCTTTCTTT. Its protein product is CASSSQGAVTEAFF.

V gene TRBV6-1 combines with J gene TRBJ1-1; D is possibly TRBD1 (5 bases). The CDR3 loop spans 15 amino acids. V shed 0 bases and J shed 1 base, with 9 bases lying between them. From germline, CDR1 is MNHNS and CDR2 SASEGT. The CDR3 here is CASSEAYRGNTEAFF. In DNA form, the CDR3 reads TGTGCCAGCAGTGAAGCCTATAGGGGGAACACTGAAGCTTTCTTT.

The chain carries TRBV6-1 and TRBJ1-6, with a possible D match to TRBD1 (5 bases). V lost 6 bases, J lost 13 bases, and 25 bases lay in between. Germline-derived CDR1 and CDR2 are MNHNS and SASEGT. The CDR3 runs 16 residues. The CDR3 nucleotides are TGTGCCAGCAGCGAACAGAGGGACGTCTTAAAAGGTCCCCTCCACTTT. Translation gives CASSEQRDVLKGPLHF.

This chain links TRBV5-4 with TRBJ2-3; the match to TRBD2 covers 8 bases. The CDR3 is 16 amino acids. The V gene's germline CDR1 is SGHNT and CDR2 YYREEE (reference sequence). Trimming at V came to 0 bases and at J to 0 bases, leaving 3 bases not matched to a gene. As DNA, the CDR3 is TGTGCCAGCAGCTTGGTCGGGGGGGGGAGCACAGATACGCAGTATTTT. It encodes CASSLVGGGSTDTQYF.

V and J are TRBV28 and TRBJ1-2; D perhaps matches TRBD1 (5 bases). The ends were cut back, 5 bases at V and 8 bases at J, with 18 bases in the middle. Germline V lookup: CDR1 MDHEN, CDR2 SYDVKM. This CDR3 region has 14 residues. The CDR3 loop is CASSLRGGVGGYTF. CDR3 coding DNA: TGTGCCAGCAGTCTTCGCGGGGGGGTCGGCGGCTACACCTTC.

V usage is TRBV5-6 and J usage is TRBJ2-1; 12 bases agree with TRBD2. This CDR3 is 15 amino acids long. Per the germline V gene, CDR1 is SGHDT and CDR2 is YYEEEE. J gave up 6 bases and V 4 bases, and 5 bases lay outside the gene matches. The CDR3 region is CASSPTSGGFNEQFF. The CDR3 bases are TGTGCCAGCAGCCCCACTAGCGGGGGGTTCAATGAGCAGTTCTTC.

This chain connects TRBV11-3 to TRBJ2-1; 8 positions agree with TRBD1. Germline V gene data show CDR1 as SGHNT and CDR2 as YENEEA. The CDR3 loop spans 15 amino acids. V trimming: 5 bases; J trimming: 0 bases; junction bases outside the gene matches: 3. The CDR3 region has the DNA TGTGCCAGCAGCCGACAGGGGAGCTCCTACAATGAGCAGTTCTTC. Translating gives CASSRQGSSYNEQFF.

J is TRBJ2-3 and V is TRBV11-2; tentatively, D is TRBD2 (5 bases). V dropped 1 base and J dropped 0 bases, with 14 bases sitting between them. The CDR3 loop spans 17 amino acids. Germline V gene sequence: CDR1 SGHAT, CDR2 FQNNGV. For the CDR3, the DNA is TGTGCCAGCAGCTTAGGCGTAGGCGGGTTTAGCACAGATACGCAGTATTTT. Its protein is CASSLGVGGFSTDTQYF.

Written as DNA, the CDR3 is TGTGCCACCAGCAGAGCAGGGGGGAATCAGCCCCAGCATTTT. It is translated as CATSRAGGNQPQHF. V is TRBV15 and J is TRBJ1-5; 7 positions match TRBD1. Trimming took 1 base from V and 4 from J; bases not matched to a gene: 1. The CDR3 runs 14 residues. CDR1 is LNHNV and CDR2 is YYDKDF in the germline V gene (reference sequence).

J is TRBJ1-2 and V is TRBV27, with D tentatively TRBD1 (5 bases). This CDR3 comprises 13 residues. Trimming left V 4 bases short and J 3 bases short, with 9 bases between. CDR1 and CDR2 (germline): MNHEY, SMNVEV (reference sequence). As DNA, the CDR3 is TGTGCCAGCAGTTCAGGGAGGCACTATGGCTACACCTTC. This gives the protein CASSSGRHYGYTF.

This chain links TRBV7-2 with TRBJ2-7; the D gene is possibly TRBD2 (6 bases). The CDR3 spans 16 residues. V gave up 1 base and J gave up 1 base, with 14 bases separating them. Germline CDR1 reads SGHTA; CDR2 reads FQGNSA. As DNA, the CDR3 is TGTGCCAGCAGCTTAGGATTGGCGGGGCTTTCCTACGAGCAGTACTTC. This gives the protein CASSLGLAGLSYEQYF.

The rearrangement links TRBV27 to TRBJ2-2; 8 bases agree with TRBD2. In germline, CDR1 is MNHEY, CDR2 SMNVEV (reference sequence). There are 14 residues in the CDR3. Germline trimming cut 3 bases from V and 6 bases from J; bases unmatched to any gene: 3. This chain's CDR3 is CASSFEAGAGELFF. The CDR3 coding sequence is TGTGCCAGCAGTTTTGAAGCGGGAGCCGGGGAGCTGTTTTTT.

This clone was observed once. The J gene is TRBJ2-1, the V gene TRBV7-2; a possible D gene is TRBD1 (5 bases). Deletions cut 5 bases from V and 9 bases from J, with 23 bases between. Germline V gene data show CDR1 as SGHTA and CDR2 as FQGNSA. The CDR3 has 16 residues. This CDR3 reads CASSPQGADYGGEQFF. CDR3 bases: TGTGCCAGCAGCCCCCAAGGGGCTGATTATGGTGGTGAGCAGTTCTTC. The variable domain in full, with the rest retrieved from reference TRBV7-2 and TRBJ2-1, is GAGVSQSPSNKVTEKGKDVELRCDPISGHTALYWYRQSLGQGLEFLIYFQGNSAPDKSGLPSDRFSAERTGGSVSTLTIQRTQQEDSAVYLCASSPQGADYGGEQFFGPGTRLTVL.

J is TRBJ2-3 and V is TRBV19; 7 bases align to TRBD2. CDR3 length equals 15 residues. Germline loops: CDR1 LNHDA, CDR2 SQIVND (reference sequence). After removal of 1 base from V and 4 bases from J, the junction contained 5 bases not matched to a gene. The CDR3 loop is CASSIVAGAADTQYF. For the CDR3, the DNA is TGTGCCAGTAGTATAGTCGCGGGAGCGGCAGATACGCAGTATTTT.

The chain has TRBV11-2 and TRBJ1-3; D might be TRBD1 (5 bases). The CDR3 extends over 13 amino acids. Trimming removed 4 bases at V and 8 bases at J, with 12 bases between. The germline V gene has CDR1 SGHAT and CDR2 FQNNGV. The chain's CDR3 is CASSYGGRDTIYF. Here the CDR3 DNA reads TGTGCCAGCAGCTACGGAGGCAGGGACACCATATATTTT.

This clone was seen a handful of times. The CDR3 loop is CASSWDKGETQYF. CDR3 bases: TGTGCCAGCAGCTGGGATAAGGGGGAGACCCAGTACTTC. The chain couples TRBV7-3 to TRBJ2-5; tentatively, D is TRBD1 (5 bases). Germline V gene lookup returns CDR1 SGHTA and CDR2 FQGTGA. V lost 4 bases to trimming and J lost 5 bases, with 11 bases between them. This CDR3 has 13 residues.

The chain joins TRBV28 to TRBJ1-5, with D hard to call. Per germline, CDR1 MDHEN and CDR2 SYDVKM. Trimming removed 5 bases at V and 0 bases at J, with 14 bases between. The length of the CDR3 is 16 residues. The CDR3 protein is CASSRIGLLSNQPQHF. CDR3 coding DNA: TGTGCCAGCAGTAGGATAGGGTTACTTAGCAATCAGCCCCAGCATTTT.

This clone was seen a single time. The CDR3 reads CASSLPGLAGELFF. In DNA form, the CDR3 reads TGTGCCAGCAGTTTACCTGGACTAGCCGGGGAGCTGTTTTTT. The chain recombines TRBV27 with TRBJ2-2; 7 positions match TRBD2. The CDR3 is 14 amino acids. After removal of 2 bases from V and 6 bases from J, the junction contained 3 bases not matched to a gene. Germline CDR1 reads MNHEY; CDR2 reads SMNVEV (reference sequence).

This clone has only one observation. This rearrangement joins TRBV9 to TRBJ2-2; D perhaps matches TRBD2 (7 bases). Germline V gene sequence: CDR1 SGDLS, CDR2 YYNGEE. The CDR3 extends over 15 amino acids. Trimming shortened V by 0 bases and J by 5 bases, and 11 bases separated the two germline ends. CDR3 in amino acids: CASSVDREGTGELFF. CDR3 nucleotide sequence: TGTGCCAGCAGCGTAGACAGGGAGGGGACCGGGGAGCTGTTTTTT.